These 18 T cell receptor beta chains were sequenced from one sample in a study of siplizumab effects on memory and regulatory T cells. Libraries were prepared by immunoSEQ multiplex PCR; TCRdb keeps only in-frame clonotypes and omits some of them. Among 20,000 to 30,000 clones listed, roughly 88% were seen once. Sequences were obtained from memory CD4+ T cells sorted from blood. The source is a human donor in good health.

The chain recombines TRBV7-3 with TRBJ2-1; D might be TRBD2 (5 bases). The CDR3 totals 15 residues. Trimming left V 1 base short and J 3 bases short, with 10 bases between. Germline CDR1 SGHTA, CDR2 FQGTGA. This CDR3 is CASSLIDRGYNEQFF. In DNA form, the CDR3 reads TGTGCCAGCAGCTTAATTGACCGGGGCTACAATGAGCAGTTCTTC.

The DNA for the CDR3 is TGTGCCAGCAGTGCAAGCGGGAGGGGGAGCTCCTACGAGCAGTACTTC. This sequence encodes CASSASGRGSSYEQYF. The rearrangement uses TRBV6-6 and TRBJ2-7; the match to TRBD2 covers 10 bases. The length of the CDR3 is 16 residues. V shed 5 bases, J shed 0 bases, and the junction held 7 bases outside the gene matches. Looked up from germline, CDR1 is MNHNY and CDR2 is SVGAGI (reference sequence).

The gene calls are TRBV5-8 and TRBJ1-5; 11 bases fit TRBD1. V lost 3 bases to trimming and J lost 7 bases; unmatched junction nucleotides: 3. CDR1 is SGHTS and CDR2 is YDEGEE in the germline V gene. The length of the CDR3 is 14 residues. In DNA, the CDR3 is TGTGCCAGCAGCTCGGACAGGGGGCACCAGCCCCAGCATTTT. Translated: CASSSDRGHQPQHF.

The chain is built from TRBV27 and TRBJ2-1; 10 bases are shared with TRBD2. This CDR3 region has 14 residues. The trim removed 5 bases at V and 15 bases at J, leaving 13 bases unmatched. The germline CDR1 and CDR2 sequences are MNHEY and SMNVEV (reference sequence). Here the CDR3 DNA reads TGTGCCAGCAGTCTAAAATCTAGCGGGAGAAGAACGTTCTTC. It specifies CASSLKSSGRRTFF.

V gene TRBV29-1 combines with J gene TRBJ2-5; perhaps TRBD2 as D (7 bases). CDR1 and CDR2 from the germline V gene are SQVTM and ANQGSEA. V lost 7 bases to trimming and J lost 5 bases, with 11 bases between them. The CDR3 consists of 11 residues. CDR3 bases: TGCAGCGCTCGGGGGGCTGAGACCCAGTACTTC. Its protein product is CSARGAETQYF. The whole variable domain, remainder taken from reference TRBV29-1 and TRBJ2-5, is SAVISQKPSRDICQRGTSLTIQCQVDSQVTMMFWYRQQPGQSLTLIATANQGSEATYESGFVIDKFPISRPNLTFSTLTVSNMSPEDSSIYLCSARGAETQYFGPGTRLLVL.

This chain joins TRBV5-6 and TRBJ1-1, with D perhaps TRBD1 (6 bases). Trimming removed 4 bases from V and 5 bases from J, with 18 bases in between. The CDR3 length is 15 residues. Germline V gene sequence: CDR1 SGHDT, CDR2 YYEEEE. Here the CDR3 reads CASSPLPGGGTEAFF. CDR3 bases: TGTGCCAGCAGCCCCCTACCCGGGGGCGGAACTGAAGCTTTCTTT.

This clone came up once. The CDR3 nucleotides are TGTGCCAGCAGCGTGGGGGACGACTCGGGTCCTGGCTACACCTTC. Translation: CASSVGDDSGPGYTF. The J gene is TRBJ1-2, the V gene TRBV5-4; tentatively, D is TRBD1 (5 bases). V was cut by 4 bases and J by 7 bases, with 20 bases left in between. There are 15 residues in the CDR3. The germline V gene encodes CDR1 SGHNT and CDR2 YYREEE (reference sequence).

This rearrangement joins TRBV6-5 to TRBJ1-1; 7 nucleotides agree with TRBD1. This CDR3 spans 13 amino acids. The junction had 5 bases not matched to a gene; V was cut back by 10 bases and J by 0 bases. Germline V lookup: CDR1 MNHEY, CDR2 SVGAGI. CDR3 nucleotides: TGTGCCACCCACAGGGGCATGAACACTGAAGCTTTCTTT. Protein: CATHRGMNTEAFF.

Here the CDR3 DNA reads TGTGCCAGCAGGGTGGCAGGGATCGGAACTGAAGCTTTCTTT. It specifies CASRVAGIGTEAFF. The chain joins TRBV27 to TRBJ1-1, with D perhaps matching TRBD1 (5 bases). This CDR3 region has 14 residues. Trimming removed 6 bases from V and 5 bases from J, with 16 bases in between. The germline V gene has CDR1 MNHEY and CDR2 SMNVEV (reference sequence).

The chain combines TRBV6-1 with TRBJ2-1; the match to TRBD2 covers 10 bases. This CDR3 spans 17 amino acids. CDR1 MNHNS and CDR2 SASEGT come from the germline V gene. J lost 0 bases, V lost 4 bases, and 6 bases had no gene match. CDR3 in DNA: TGTGCCAGCAGTGCCGGACTAGCGGAAAGCTCCTACAATGAGCAGTTCTTC. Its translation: CASSAGLAESSYNEQFF.

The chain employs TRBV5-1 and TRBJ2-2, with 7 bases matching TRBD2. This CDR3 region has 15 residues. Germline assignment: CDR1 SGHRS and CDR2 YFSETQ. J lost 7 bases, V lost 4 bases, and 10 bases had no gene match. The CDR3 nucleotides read TGCGCCAGCAGCCAAACCGGGACTACGGTCGGGGAGCTGTTTTTT. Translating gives CASSQTGTTVGELFF.

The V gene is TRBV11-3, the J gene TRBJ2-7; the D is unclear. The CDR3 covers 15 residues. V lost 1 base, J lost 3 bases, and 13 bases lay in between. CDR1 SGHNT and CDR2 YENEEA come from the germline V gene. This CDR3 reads CASSLGHSLYYEQYF. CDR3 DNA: TGTGCCAGCAGCTTAGGTCACAGCCTTTACTACGAGCAGTACTTC.

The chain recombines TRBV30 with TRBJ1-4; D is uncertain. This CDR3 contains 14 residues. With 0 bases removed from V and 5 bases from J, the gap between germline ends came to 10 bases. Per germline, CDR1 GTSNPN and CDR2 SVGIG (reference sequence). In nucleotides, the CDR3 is TGTGCCTGGAGTGTAACTGGGTTGAATGAAAAACTGTTTTTT. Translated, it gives CAWSVTGLNEKLFF.

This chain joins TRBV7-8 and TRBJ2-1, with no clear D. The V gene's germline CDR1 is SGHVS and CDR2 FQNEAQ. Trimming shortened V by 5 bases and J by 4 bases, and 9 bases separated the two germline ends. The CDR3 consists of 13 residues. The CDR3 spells CASSKTKYNEQFF. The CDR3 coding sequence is TGTGCCAGCAGCAAGACCAAATACAATGAGCAGTTCTTC.

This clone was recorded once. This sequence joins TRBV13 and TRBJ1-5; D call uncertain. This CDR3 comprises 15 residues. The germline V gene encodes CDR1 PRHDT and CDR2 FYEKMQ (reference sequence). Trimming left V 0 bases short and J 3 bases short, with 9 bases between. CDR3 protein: CASSLGGPLNQPQHF. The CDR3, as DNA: TGTGCCAGCAGCTTAGGCGGCCCGCTCAATCAGCCCCAGCATTTT.

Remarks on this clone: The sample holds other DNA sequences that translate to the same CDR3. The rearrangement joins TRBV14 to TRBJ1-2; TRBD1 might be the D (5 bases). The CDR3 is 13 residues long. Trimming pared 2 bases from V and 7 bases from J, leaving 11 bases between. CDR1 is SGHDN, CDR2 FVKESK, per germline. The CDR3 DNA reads TGTGCCAGCAGCCAAAGCCGGGGGTCTGGCTACACCTTC. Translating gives CASSQSRGSGYTF.

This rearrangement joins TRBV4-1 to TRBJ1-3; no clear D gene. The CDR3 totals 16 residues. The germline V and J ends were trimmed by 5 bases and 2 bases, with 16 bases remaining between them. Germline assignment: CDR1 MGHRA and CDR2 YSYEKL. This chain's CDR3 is CASSSPTRAPGNTIYF. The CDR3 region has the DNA TGCGCCAGCAGCTCACCGACGCGGGCACCTGGAAACACCATATATTTT.

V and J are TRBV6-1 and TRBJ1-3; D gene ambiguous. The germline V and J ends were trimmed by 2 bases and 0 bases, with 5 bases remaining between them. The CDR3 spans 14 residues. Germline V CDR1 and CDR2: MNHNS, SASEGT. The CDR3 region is CASSERYSGNTIYF. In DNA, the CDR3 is TGTGCCAGCAGTGAACGGTACTCTGGAAACACCATATATTTT.